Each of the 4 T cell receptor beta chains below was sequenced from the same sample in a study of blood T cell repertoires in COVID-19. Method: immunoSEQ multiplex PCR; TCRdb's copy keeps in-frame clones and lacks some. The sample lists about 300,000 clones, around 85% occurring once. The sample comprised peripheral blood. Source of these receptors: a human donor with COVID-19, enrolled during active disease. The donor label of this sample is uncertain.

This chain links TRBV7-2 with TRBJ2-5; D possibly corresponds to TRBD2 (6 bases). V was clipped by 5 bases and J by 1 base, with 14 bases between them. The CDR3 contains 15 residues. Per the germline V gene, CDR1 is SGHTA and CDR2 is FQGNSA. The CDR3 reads CASSLGGGVQETQYF. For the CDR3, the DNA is TGTGCCAGCAGCCTTGGAGGAGGGGTCCAAGAGACCCAGTACTTC. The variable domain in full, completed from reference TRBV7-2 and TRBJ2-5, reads GAGVSQSPSNKVTEKGKDVELRCDPISGHTALYWYRQSLGQGLEFLIYFQGNSAPDKSGLPSDRFSAERTGGSVSTLTIQRTQQEDSAVYLCASSLGGGVQETQYFGPGTRLLVL.

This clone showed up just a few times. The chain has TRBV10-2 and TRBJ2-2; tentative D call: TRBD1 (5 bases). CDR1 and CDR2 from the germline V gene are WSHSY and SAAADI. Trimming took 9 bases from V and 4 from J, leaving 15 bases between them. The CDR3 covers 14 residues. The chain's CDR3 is CASGLGASTGELFF. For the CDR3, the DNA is TGCGCCAGTGGTTTAGGGGCGAGCACCGGGGAGCTGTTTTTT.

CDR3 residues: CASSNRPQGEQFF. The CDR3 bases are TGTGCCAGTAGTAACAGGCCCCAAGGGGAGCAGTTCTTC. The chain couples TRBV19 to TRBJ2-1, with TRBD1 as a possible D gene (5 bases). V was shortened by 4 bases and J by 10 bases, with 14 bases between the two germline ends. CDR3 length equals 13 residues. The V gene's germline CDR1 is LNHDA and CDR2 SQIVND (reference sequence).

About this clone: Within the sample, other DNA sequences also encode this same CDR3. Here the CDR3 DNA reads TGTGCCAGCAGCCCTAGCGGACCCTACAATGAGCAGTTCTTC. Translating gives CASSPSGPYNEQFF. The chain has TRBV7-3 and TRBJ2-1; 7 bases align to TRBD2. Germline V gene data show CDR1 as SGHTA and CDR2 as FQGTGA. Losses at the gene ends were 5 bases for V and 2 bases for J; bases not matched to a gene: 3. The CDR3 length is 14 residues.